This T cell receptor (beta chain) was profiled in a study of cytotoxic CD8 clonotypes in ibrutinib-treated CLL. Study-wide points: Clonality showed a rise at ibrutinib response that reversed toward baseline at progression. Rare overall, public clonotypes shrank or held steady under therapy.

Comment on this clone: Its specificity is not known.

The intended depth for sequencing was 1 in 200,000 to 1 in 1 million T cells. This table comes from immunoSEQ multiplex PCR, and its TCRdb copy is limited to in-frame clones, with some not included. This table holds 250,000 to 350,000 clones, roughly 76% found once. The sequence came from a human donor with chronic lymphocytic leukemia. Source: PBMCs, taken at disease progression, from a patient treated with ibrutinib.

CDR3 amino acids: CASGSIGTSGGPQETQYF. The CDR3, as DNA: TGTGCTAGTGGTTCAATCGGGACTAGCGGGGGGCCCCAAGAGACCCAGTACTTC. The chain joins TRBV12-5 to TRBJ2-5; 15 nucleotides line up with TRBD2. Germline loops: CDR1 LGHNT, CDR2 FRNRAP. The CDR3 totals 18 residues. V lost 4 bases and J lost 1; bases outside the gene matches: 7.